This T cell receptor beta chain is drawn from a study of OX40 agonist ivuxolimab in advanced cancers. Germline-derived CDR1 and CDR2 are MDHEN and SYDVKM. V was cut by 3 bases and J by 2 bases, with 8 bases left in between. This CDR3 region has 13 residues. Sequenced by immunoSEQ multiplex PCR; TCRdb stores in-frame clones only, minus some. The sample has approximately 40,000 clones, 90% seen once. The V call is TRBV28, the J call TRBJ2-7; D unresolved. The TCR originated in an adult with an advanced solid tumor such as melanoma, head and neck, liver or kidney cancer. Material: CD4+ or CD8+ T cells sorted from blood, obtained in a trial of the OX40 agonist ivuxolimab. The DNA of the CDR3 is TGTGCCAGCAGTTTGCCTACTACCTACGAGCAGTACTTC. Protein sequence: CASSLPTTYEQYF.